The 22 T cell receptor beta chains below were found in one sample sequenced in a study of T cell repertoires in cytomegalovirus infection. TCRdb fed the reads into MiXCR, producing one record per CDR3 protein. The sample holds 600,000 to 800,000 distinct CDR3 sequences, approximately 24% seen once. Sequenced input: CD8+ T cells from PBMCs. The source of these receptors is a human donor in good health (CMV status not recorded). Some clones in this sample may be carry-over from other donors' samples.

There are a few counts of this clonotype. The CDR3 is CASSSRGGQIRGETQYF. Here the CDR3 DNA reads TGTGCCAGCAGCTCCCGGGGAGGCCAAATAAGGGGTGAGACCCAGTACTTC. The chain joins TRBV7-9 to TRBJ2-5; weak D call: TRBD2 (6 bases). Germline V lookup: CDR1 SEHNR, CDR2 FQNEAQ (reference sequence). The CDR3 is 17 amino acids. V lost 4 bases and J 5 bases, leaving 23 bases between the germline ends.

The genes are TRBV29-1 and TRBJ2-3; 10 nucleotides match TRBD1. The CDR3 is made up of 16 amino acids. Losses at the gene ends were 5 bases for V and 5 bases for J; bases not matched to a gene: 13. The germline V gene encodes CDR1 SQVTM and CDR2 ANQGSEA. CDR3 residues: CSVKISGTGVGDTQYF. The CDR3 coding sequence is TGCAGCGTTAAAATATCCGGGACAGGGGTTGGAGATACGCAGTATTTT.

The chain has TRBV6-2 or TRBV6-3 and TRBJ2-1; 9 bases align to TRBD1. J gave up 7 bases and V 4 bases, and 5 bases lay outside the gene matches. The CDR3 is 14 residues long. Looked up from germline, CDR1 is MNHEY and CDR2 is SVGEGT. In DNA form, the CDR3 reads TGTGCCAGCAGTTGGGACAGGGATGCGAATGAGCAGTTCTTC. Protein: CASSWDRDANEQFF.

The chain has TRBV7-9 and TRBJ1-1; the D is unclear. The germline CDR1 and CDR2 sequences are SEHNR and FQNEAQ (reference sequence). Between the trimmed V and J ends, which lost 10 bases and 3 bases, there was a span of 12 bases. The CDR3 totals 12 residues. The CDR3 DNA reads TGTGCCACCGACTTGGATGACACTGAAGCTTTCTTT. This translates into CATDLDDTEAFF.

The sample holds a few counts of this clonotype. The chain couples TRBV5-6 to TRBJ1-1; 8 positions agree with TRBD1. Losses at the gene ends were 1 base for V and 4 bases for J; bases not matched to a gene: 18. The length of the CDR3 is 19 residues. Germline lookup yields CDR1 SGHDT and CDR2 YYEEEE. CDR3 DNA: TGTGCCAGCAGCTTGTTAGTCAGGGGGCCCGAACATGGGTCCACTGAAGCTTTCTTT. Protein sequence: CASSLLVRGPEHGSTEAFF. Filled out from reference TRBV5-6 and TRBJ1-1, the complete variable domain reads DAGVTQSPTHLIKTRGQQVTLRCSPKSGHDTVSWYQQALGQGPQFIFQYYEEEERQRGNFPDRFSGHQFPNYSSELNVNALLLGDSALYLCASSLLVRGPEHGSTEAFFGQGTRLTVV.

V is TRBV27 and J is TRBJ2-5; D ambiguous. V was pared by 6 bases and J by 4 bases, with 9 bases between. The CDR3 has 12 amino acids. From germline, CDR1 is MNHEY and CDR2 SMNVEV (reference sequence). CDR3 residues: CASSFPGETQYF. Written as DNA, the CDR3 is TGTGCCAGCAGCTTCCCAGGAGAGACCCAGTACTTC.

This clonotype was seen many times. This chain links TRBV7-2 with TRBJ2-2, with D possibly TRBD1 on 6 matching bases. Deletions cut 5 bases from V and 2 bases from J, with 12 bases between. The length of the CDR3 is 15 residues. CDR1 is SGHTA, CDR2 FQGNSA, per germline. CDR3 DNA: TGTGCCAGCAGCACCTGGGACATAAACACCGGGGAGCTGTTTTTT. The encoded protein is CASSTWDINTGELFF.

This rearrangement joins TRBV12-5 to TRBJ1-1; unclear D gene. CDR1 and CDR2 from the germline V gene are LGHNT and FRNRAP. The CDR3 has 16 amino acids. V lost 0 bases and J lost 2, with 13 bases in between. The CDR3 nucleotides read TGTGCTAGTGGTTTGGTACGTGGCAGTCCTAACACTGAAGCTTTCTTT. Translation gives CASGLVRGSPNTEAFF.

The table lists this clonotype with a few counts. V gene TRBV20-1 combines with J gene TRBJ2-1; tentatively, D is TRBD2 (6 bases). With 5 bases removed from V and 4 bases from J, the gap between germline ends came to 18 bases. Germline CDR1 is DFQATT and CDR2 is SNEGSKA (reference sequence). The CDR3 is 15 residues long. CDR3 sequence: CSARPVSGPYNEQFF. CDR3 DNA sequence: TGCAGTGCTCGACCTGTCAGCGGGCCTTACAATGAGCAGTTCTTC.

The genes are TRBV7-4 and TRBJ2-1; 7 nucleotides agree with TRBD1. V trimming: 9 bases; J trimming: 4 bases; junction bases outside the gene matches: 15. The CDR3 length is 16 residues. The germline CDR1 and CDR2 sequences are SGHVT and SQSDAQ. The CDR3 sequence is CARSQIRDSLYNEQFF. CDR3 nucleotide sequence: TGTGCCAGGAGCCAAATCCGGGACAGTTTGTACAATGAGCAGTTCTTC.

The chain is built from TRBV27 and TRBJ2-1; tentatively, D is TRBD1 (5 bases). This CDR3 has 16 residues. V was clipped by 6 bases and J by 4 bases, with 19 bases between them. CDR1 and CDR2 from the germline V gene are MNHEY and SMNVEV (reference sequence). CDR3 coding DNA: TGTGCCAGCAGGTCTTCTCCTGGGGCAAGGTACAATGAGCAGTTCTTC. Its protein is CASRSSPGARYNEQFF.

This clonotype was seen many times. The gene calls are TRBV7-2 and TRBJ1-1; D may be TRBD1 (5 bases). This CDR3 has 12 residues. The germline V gene has CDR1 SGHTA and CDR2 FQGNSA. The V end lost 5 bases, the J end lost 7 bases, and 11 bases lay between the germline ends. The CDR3 spells CASSPQQVEAFF. The CDR3, as DNA: TGTGCCAGCAGCCCACAACAGGTTGAAGCTTTCTTT.

V gene TRBV5-4 combines with J gene TRBJ2-3, with TRBD1 identical over 8 bases. With 4 bases clipped from V and 2 bases from J, the junction kept 3 bases outside the gene matches. Germline V gene sequence: CDR1 SGHNT, CDR2 YYREEE (reference sequence). The CDR3 spans 14 residues. The CDR3 is CASSQDRDTDTQYF. The CDR3 DNA is TGTGCCAGCAGCCAGGACAGGGACACAGATACGCAGTATTTT.

The chain uses TRBV25-1 and TRBJ2-2; D possibly matches TRBD1 or TRBD2 (5 bases each). The CDR3 extends over 14 amino acids. Trimming removed 5 bases at V and 6 bases at J, with 13 bases between. In germline, CDR1 is MGHDK, CDR2 SYGVNS. The CDR3 reads CASSRGQGPGELFF. CDR3 nucleotides: TGTGCCAGCAGTAGGGGTCAGGGACCCGGGGAGCTGTTTTTT.

The chain carries TRBV28 and TRBJ1-4, with a weak D call TRBD1 (5 bases). The germline V gene has CDR1 MDHEN and CDR2 SYDVKM. The CDR3 length is 14 residues. The V and J ends lost 6 bases and 8 bases respectively, with 16 bases between them. CDR3 protein: CASSGDLLSEKLFF. CDR3 DNA: TGTGCCAGCAGCGGGGACCTTCTTTCGGAAAAACTGTTTTTT. The full variable domain, in which reference TRBV28 and TRBJ1-4 provide the parts outside the CDR3, is DVKVTQSSRYLVKRTGEKVFLECVQDMDHENMFWYRQDPGLGLRLIYFSYDVKMKEKGDIPEGYSVSREKKERFSLILESASTNQTSMYLCASSGDLLSEKLFFGSGTQLSVL.

This chain uses TRBV13 with TRBJ2-3, with D possibly being TRBD2 (6 bases). Per the germline V gene, CDR1 is PRHDT and CDR2 is FYEKMQ (reference sequence). This CDR3 comprises 15 residues. V was clipped by 5 bases and J by 5 bases, with 17 bases between them. This chain's CDR3 is CASSPRGREQDTQYF. Here the CDR3 DNA reads TGTGCCAGCAGCCCTCGGGGGAGAGAACAAGATACGCAGTATTTT.

CDR3 sequence reads: CASSQGTGSTGYTF. DNA for the CDR3: TGCGCCAGCAGCCAAGGGACAGGGAGTACTGGCTACACCTTC. The chain joins TRBV4-3 to TRBJ1-2; 8 positions agree with TRBD1. The junction had 5 bases not matched to a gene; V was cut back by 1 base and J by 7 bases. CDR1 and CDR2 from the germline V gene are LGHNA and YSLEER. The CDR3 runs 14 residues.

This clonotype appeared a few times. CDR3 coding DNA: TGCGCCAGCAGCCAAGATAGGGGGCTGGCAGATACGCAGTATTTT. It yields the protein CASSQDRGLADTQYF. The V and J genes are TRBV4-1 and TRBJ2-3; TRBD1 matches at 7 bases. This CDR3 region has 15 residues. CDR1 MGHRA and CDR2 YSYEKL come from the germline V gene. The V segment lost 0 bases and the J segment 4 bases; nucleotides outside the gene matches: 4.

The rearrangement links TRBV7-2 to TRBJ2-3, with D maybe TRBD1 (5 bases). V lost 5 bases, J lost 10 bases, and 10 bases lay in between. The CDR3 sequence is 11 residues long. CDR1 is SGHTA and CDR2 is FQGNSA in the germline V gene. Here the CDR3 reads CASSQGKAQYF. In DNA, the CDR3 is TGTGCCAGCAGCCAGGGAAAGGCGCAGTATTTT.

This clonotype was detected a few times. The chain employs TRBV20-1 and TRBJ1-4; D gene uncertain. CDR1 DFQATT and CDR2 SNEGSKA come from the germline V gene (reference sequence). The CDR3 runs to 10 residues. V lost 4 bases and J 11 bases, leaving 8 bases between the germline ends. The CDR3 spells CSAKQNKLFF. The CDR3 DNA is TGCAGTGCTAAACAGAATAAACTGTTTTTT.

The rearrangement uses TRBV14 and TRBJ2-2; D unclear. This CDR3 spans 14 amino acids. Germline CDR1 SGHDN, CDR2 FVKESK. Trimming left V 6 bases short and J 3 bases short, with 11 bases between. The CDR3 DNA reads as TGTGCCAGCAGTCCTAGGCACTACACCGGGGAGCTGTTTTTT. As protein: CASSPRHYTGELFF.

The J gene is TRBJ2-1, the V gene TRBV5-1, with a tentative D call TRBD2 (6 bases). The V end lost 6 bases, the J end lost 7 bases, and 17 bases lay between the germline ends. CDR1 SGHRS and CDR2 YFSETQ come from the germline V gene. The CDR3 is 14 amino acids. CDR3 residues: CASTGTSLGNEQFF. CDR3 in DNA: TGCGCCAGCACGGGGACTTCCTTGGGAAATGAGCAGTTCTTC.